This T cell receptor beta chain was captured by sequencing in a study of cytomegalovirus exposure and HLA in healthy donors. Amplification used 60 Vbeta primers and 13 Jbeta primers. Libraries were prepared by immunoSEQ multiplex PCR; TCRdb keeps only in-frame clonotypes and omits some of them. This repertoire shows about 250,000 clones, roughly 80% found once; its top ten account for about 0.28%. In germline, CDR1 is SGHRS, CDR2 YFSETQ. The ends were cut back, 0 bases at V and 0 bases at J, with 14 bases in the middle. CDR3 length: 17 residues. Sequencing input: PBMCs. The receptor was derived from a girl aged 2 to 9 in good health and CMV-seronegative. The chain links TRBV5-1 to TRBJ2-3; D might be TRBD2 (6 bases). The CDR3 nucleotides read TGCGCCAGCAGCTTGGTTTCCGGGACTGCGAGCACAGATACGCAGTATTTT. It specifies CASSLVSGTASTDTQYF.